These T cell receptor beta chains were read from a single sample in a study of blood T cell repertoires in COVID-19. Using immunoSEQ multiplex PCR, the repertoire was profiled, and TCRdb retains in-frame clones only, with some absent. This table has about 100,000 clones, approximately 92% appearing once. The sample comprised peripheral blood. All receptors derive from a man in his 70s with acute or convalescent COVID-19. The CDR3 runs from the conserved cysteine through the conserved F or W. The D gene is left open where the match is weak. The size of a clone is reported for some rows only, either as once, few or many, or as a class for expanded clones.

cdr3_nt cdr3_aa d_call clone_size j_call cdr3_length v_call
TGCGCCAGCAGCCAAGATGAGGGGACAGGGCTTCCCTACGAGCAGTACTTC CASSQDEGTGLPYEQYF TRBD1 . TRBJ2-7 17 TRBV4-3
TGCGCCAGCAGGGGACTAGCGGGTACAGATACGCAGTATTTT CASRGLAGTDTQYF TRBD2 . TRBJ2-3 14 TRBV5-1
TGTGCCAGCAGCCTCCTAGGTGGAGTTAATGAAAAACTGTTTTTT CASSLLGGVNEKLFF . . TRBJ1-4 15 TRBV2
TGTGCCAGCTCGACCGGGGGGGGCCAAAACATTCAGTACTTC CASSTGGGQNIQYF TRBD2 . TRBJ2-4 14 TRBV7-2
TGTGCCAGCAGTTTAAGTAGATATAGCAATCAGCCCCAGCATTTT CASSLSRYSNQPQHF . . TRBJ1-5 15 TRBV27
TGTGCCACCGCGGACAGGGGAAAGGGAGGCTACACCTTC CATADRGKGGYTF TRBD1 . TRBJ1-2 13 TRBV6-5
TGTGCCAGCAGAAAAACAGGGGGCACTGAAGCTTTCTTT CASRKTGGTEAFF TRBD1 . TRBJ1-1 13 TRBV7-2
TGTGCCGTACCGGGACAGAATTCCTACGAGCAGTACTTC CAVPGQNSYEQYF TRBD1 . TRBJ2-7 13 TRBV2
TGCGCCAGCAAACTAGCGGGGGGAGGTACAGATACGCAGTATTTT CASKLAGGGTDTQYF TRBD2 . TRBJ2-3 15 TRBV5-1
TGCAGTGCTATTGATAGGGACAGGGCCTACGAGCAGTACTTC CSAIDRDRAYEQYF TRBD1 . TRBJ2-7 14 TRBV20-1
TGTGCCAGCTCACCCGGACAGACCCTCTATGGCTACACCTTC CASSPGQTLYGYTF . . TRBJ1-2 14 TRBV18
TGTGCCACCAGCAGGGACAGCTCCTACGAGCAGTACTTC CATSRDSSYEQYF . . TRBJ2-7 13 TRBV15
TGTGCCAGCAGCCGGAGTGGGGGGTGGGGCTCCTACGAGCAGTACTTC CASSRSGGWGSYEQYF . . TRBJ2-7 16 TRBV14
TGTGCCACCAGCCCTCGGTTCGGGACAGGGGGCTACGAGCAGTACTTC CATSPRFGTGGYEQYF TRBD1 . TRBJ2-7 16 TRBV15
TGTGCCAGCAGTGACAGGGACAATCAGCCCCAGCATTTT CASSDRDNQPQHF . . TRBJ1-5 13 TRBV2
TGTGCCAGCAGTGGGGCCGTCTACGAGCAGTACTTC CASSGAVYEQYF . once TRBJ2-7 12 TRBV2
TGTGCCAGCAGCCACCTTAGAGCTAACTATGGCTACACCTTC CASSHLRANYGYTF . . TRBJ1-2 14 TRBV3-1/TRBV3-2
TGTGCCTGGAATAGGGGGACAGAGCACACTGAAGCTTTCTTT CAWNRGTEHTEAFF TRBD1 once TRBJ1-1 14 TRBV30
TGTGCCAGCAGTGACGGGGGTGGCTACACCTTC CASSDGGGYTF . . TRBJ1-2 11 TRBV2
TGTGCCAGCAGCTCGGGACAGGGGGTAGGTGAAGCTTTCTTT CASSSGQGVGEAFF TRBD1 . TRBJ1-1 14 TRBV11-2
TGTGCCAGCAGCTTGATGCTAGCGGGGTCCCCCTACGAGCAGTACTTC CASSLMLAGSPYEQYF TRBD2 . TRBJ2-7 16 TRBV5-6
TGTGCCATCAAAGCGGGTGCAACTAATGAAAAACTGTTTTTT CAIKAGATNEKLFF . once TRBJ1-4 14 TRBV10-3
TGCGCCAGCAGACCCCTCGACAGCTATGGCTACACCTTC CASRPLDSYGYTF . few TRBJ1-2 13 TRBV5-1
TGTGCCAGCAGCTCCCAGGGTGGGAACACTGAAGCTTTCTTT CASSSQGGNTEAFF . . TRBJ1-1 14 TRBV7-2
TGTGCCAGCAGCCCTCAAGAGTGGACAGTCGGCCATGAGCAGTTCTTC CASSPQEWTVGHEQFF . . TRBJ2-1 16 TRBV7-9
TGCGCCAGCAGCTTGTTAACTAGCGGGAAGGTCGGGGAGCTGTTTTTT CASSLLTSGKVGELFF TRBD2 . TRBJ2-2 16 TRBV5-1
TGTGCCAGTAGTATAGATCGGGGGAACGGCTACACCTTC CASSIDRGNGYTF . . TRBJ1-2 13 TRBV19
TGTGCCAGCAGTTTTTGGCCAGCTAGATTCGGTGGCTACACCTTC CASSFWPARFGGYTF . . TRBJ1-2 15 TRBV27
TGTGCCAGCAGCCAGGGACAGGGAGTAACTGAAGCTTTCTTT CASSQGQGVTEAFF TRBD1 . TRBJ1-1 14 TRBV3-1/TRBV3-2
TGTGCCACCAGCAGAAGGACAGGGCGGAATCAGCCCCAGCATTTT CATSRRTGRNQPQHF TRBD1 . TRBJ1-5 15 TRBV15
TGTGCCACCAGTGCTCGAACCAGCGGGAGGAAGACAGATACGCAGTATTTT CATSARTSGRKTDTQYF TRBD2 . TRBJ2-3 17 TRBV24-1
TGTGCCAGCAGCCAAGAAGGCAGGATTAACACAGATACGCAGTATTTT CASSQEGRINTDTQYF . . TRBJ2-3 16 TRBV14
TGTGCCAGCTCCCGGCTGACAGGGCGTGACACTGAAGCTTTCTTT CASSRLTGRDTEAFF TRBD1 . TRBJ1-1 15 TRBV18
TGTGCCAGCAGTAGGACTAGCGGGAGCACAGATACGCAGTATTTT CASSRTSGSTDTQYF TRBD2 . TRBJ2-3 15 TRBV2
TGCGCCAGCAGCCACGGACAGGGCACAGATACGCAGTATTTT CASSHGQGTDTQYF TRBD1 once TRBJ2-3 14 TRBV4-1
TGTGCCAGCAGCTTATCTGGGGGGGCGCGGGACAATGAGCAGTTCTTC CASSLSGGARDNEQFF . . TRBJ2-1 16 TRBV11-2
TGTGCCAGCAGTTTTACCGGGACTCTTATTTACAATGAGCAGTTCTTC CASSFTGTLIYNEQFF . . TRBJ2-1 16 TRBV28
TGTGCCAGCAGTTTATGGCGGGAGGGGATTTTTAACATTCAGTACTTC CASSLWREGIFNIQYF TRBD2 . TRBJ2-4 16 TRBV28
TGTGCTAGCAGCTTATTGCAAGGGAGCATCGGAGAGACCCAGTACTTC CASSLLQGSIGETQYF . . TRBJ2-5 16 TRBV7-7
TGCGCCAGCAGCGCAGGGGGCGCGTCCACCGGGGAGCTGTTTTTT CASSAGGASTGELFF TRBD1 . TRBJ2-2 15 TRBV5-1
TGTGCCTGGAGTGTCGGGGGGACCGGGGAGCTGTTTTTT CAWSVGGTGELFF TRBD2 once TRBJ2-2 13 TRBV30
TGTGCCTGGAGTGCAGGGGTGGGCAATCAGCCCCAGCATTTT CAWSAGVGNQPQHF . . TRBJ1-5 14 TRBV30
TGTGCCACCAGCAGAGATCCAGGGGCGGGAAACACCATATATTTT CATSRDPGAGNTIYF . . TRBJ1-3 15 TRBV15
TGTGCCAGCAGCCAGGGGTCGGTGGTTGGAAACACCATATATTTT CASSQGSVVGNTIYF . . TRBJ1-3 15 TRBV6-5
TGTGCCAGCAGTAAATATGGACAGGCCAACACTGAAGCTTTCTTT CASSKYGQANTEAFF TRBD1 . TRBJ1-1 15 TRBV27
TGCAGCGTTGAAGGACAGGGGGCGAGAAACACCATATATTTT CSVEGQGARNTIYF TRBD1 . TRBJ1-3 14 TRBV29-1
TGTGCCAGCAGCGGGCGACGAGAAAAACTGTTTTTT CASSGRREKLFF . once TRBJ1-4 12 TRBV3-1/TRBV3-2
TGTGCCAGCAGTGCAGAAGAGACCCAGTACTTC CASSAEETQYF . . TRBJ2-5 11 TRBV28
TGTGCCAGTAGTACCCAAGCGGGAGGGAGATACGAGCAGTACTTC CASSTQAGGRYEQYF TRBD2 . TRBJ2-7 15 TRBV19
TGTGCCAGCAGCTTAGTTAGGGGACAAAGCCCGATCTCTGGAAACACCATATATTTT CASSLVRGQSPISGNTIYF . . TRBJ1-3 19 TRBV7-9
TGTGCCAGCAGCTTGCAGGGGGGTAGCAATCAGCCCCAGCATTTT CASSLQGGSNQPQHF TRBD1 . TRBJ1-5 15 TRBV11-2
TGTGCCAGCAGCGTAGGGTCAGGGCTAGGTGAAAAACTGTTTTTT CASSVGSGLGEKLFF . . TRBJ1-4 15 TRBV9
TGTGCCAGCAGACCAGGACAGGGGGCTAGTGAGCAGTACTTC CASRPGQGASEQYF TRBD1 . TRBJ2-7 14 TRBV7-9